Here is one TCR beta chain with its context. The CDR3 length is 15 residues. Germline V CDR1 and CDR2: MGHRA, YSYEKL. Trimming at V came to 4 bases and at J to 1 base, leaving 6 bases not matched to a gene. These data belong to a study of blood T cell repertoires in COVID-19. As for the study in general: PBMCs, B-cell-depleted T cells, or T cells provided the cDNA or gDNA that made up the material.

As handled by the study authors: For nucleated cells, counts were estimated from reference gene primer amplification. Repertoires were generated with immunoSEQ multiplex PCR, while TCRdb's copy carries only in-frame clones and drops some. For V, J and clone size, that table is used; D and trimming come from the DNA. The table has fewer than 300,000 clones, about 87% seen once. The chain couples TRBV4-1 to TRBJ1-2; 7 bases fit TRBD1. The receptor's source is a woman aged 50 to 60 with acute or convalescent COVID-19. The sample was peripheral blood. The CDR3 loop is CASSPKGQYNYGYTF. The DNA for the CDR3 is TGCGCCAGCAGCCCAAAGGGACAGTATAACTATGGCTACACCTTC.